The TCR beta chain described here comes from a study of blood T cell repertoires in COVID-19. Overall study: Donors in the United States, Italy and Spain gave samples during acute or convalescent COVID-19.

Only in-frame clones appear in the TCRdb table, and some are missing; sequencing was by immunoSEQ multiplex PCR. This sample yields some 180,000 clones, of which roughly 77% are seen a single time; almost 6% belongs to the top ten. The Seattle patients joined while their infection was active and were tracked longitudinally afterward. Per the germline V gene, CDR1 is LNHDA and CDR2 is SQIVND (reference sequence). This CDR3 is built from 15 residues. V was clipped by 7 bases and J by 6 bases; unmatched bases: 11. This chain uses TRBV19 with TRBJ1-5; 8 bases are shared with TRBD1. This receptor was obtained from a middle-aged woman with COVID-19, enrolled during active disease. Sequencing input: peripheral blood. The CDR3 nucleotides are TGTGCCAGTAACCAACAGGGGGTAGTTGGTCAGCCCCAGCATTTT. This encodes CASNQQGVVGQPQHF.